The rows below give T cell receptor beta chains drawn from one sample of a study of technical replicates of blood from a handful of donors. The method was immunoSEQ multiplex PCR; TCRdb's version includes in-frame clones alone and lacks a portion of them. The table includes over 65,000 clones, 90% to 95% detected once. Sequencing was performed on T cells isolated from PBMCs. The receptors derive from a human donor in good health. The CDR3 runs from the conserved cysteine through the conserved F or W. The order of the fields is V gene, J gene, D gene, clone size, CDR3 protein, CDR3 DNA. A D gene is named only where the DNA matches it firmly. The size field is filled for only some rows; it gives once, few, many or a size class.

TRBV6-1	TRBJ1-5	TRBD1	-	CASSETLGTGGQPQHF	TGTGCCAGCAGTGAGACTCTCGGGACAGGGGGTCAGCCCCAGCATTTT
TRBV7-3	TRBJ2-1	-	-	CASSPHAGSSYNEQFF	TGTGCCAGCAGCCCCCATGCAGGAAGCTCCTACAATGAGCAGTTCTTC
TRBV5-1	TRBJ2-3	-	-	CASSLDSTPSTDTQYF	TGCGCCAGCAGCTTGGACTCGACTCCTAGCACAGATACGCAGTATTTT
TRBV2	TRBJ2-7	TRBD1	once	CASRLGQGDHEQYF	TGTGCCAGCAGGCTCGGACAGGGGGATCATGAGCAGTACTTC
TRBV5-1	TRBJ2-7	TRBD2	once	CASSRTSGSGEQYF	TGCGCCAGCAGCCGGACTAGCGGGAGTGGTGAGCAGTACTTC
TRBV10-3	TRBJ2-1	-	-	CAISFAAMSSYNEQFF	TGTGCCATCAGTTTTGCCGCGATGAGCTCCTACAATGAGCAGTTCTTC
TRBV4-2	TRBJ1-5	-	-	CASSYSNQPQHF	TGTGCCAGCAGCTATAGCAATCAGCCCCAGCATTTT
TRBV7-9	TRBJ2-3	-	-	CASSLVGGDTQYF	TGTGCCAGCAGCTTAGTTGGAGGGGATACGCAGTATTTT
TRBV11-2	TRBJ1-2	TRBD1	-	CASSLESGGPIYGYTF	TGTGCCAGCAGCTTAGAATCAGGGGGCCCGATCTATGGCTACACCTTC
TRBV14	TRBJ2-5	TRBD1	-	CASSRDRGQETQYF	TGTGCCAGCAGCCGGGACAGGGGGCAAGAGACCCAGTACTTC
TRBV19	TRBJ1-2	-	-	CASSMASLGYTF	TGTGCCAGTAGTATGGCCAGTCTGGGCTACACCTTC
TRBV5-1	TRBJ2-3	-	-	CASSFILSTDTQYF	TGCGCCAGCAGCTTTATCCTGAGCACAGATACGCAGTATTTT
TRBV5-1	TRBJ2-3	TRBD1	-	CASSPTGTASTDTQYF	TGCGCCAGCAGCCCTACGGGGACAGCTAGCACAGATACGCAGTATTTT
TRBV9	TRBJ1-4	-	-	CASSSSLGPRGSPNEKLFF	TGTGCCAGCAGCTCCTCTTTAGGGCCGCGCGGGTCCCCTAATGAAAAACTGTTTTTT
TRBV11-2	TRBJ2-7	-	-	CASSSPLYRSYEQYF	TGTGCCAGCAGCTCCCCCCTGTACCGGTCCTACGAGCAGTACTTC
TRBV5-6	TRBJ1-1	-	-	CASSLEGRGWKANTEAFF	TGTGCCAGCAGCTTGGAGGGCCGGGGGTGGAAGGCGAACACTGAAGCTTTCTTT
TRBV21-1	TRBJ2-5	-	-	CASSKNFSRTQYF	TGTGCCAGCAGCAAGAACTTCTCCCGTACCCAGTACTTC
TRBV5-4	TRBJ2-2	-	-	CASSPGAGMGTGELFF	TGTGCCAGCAGCCCGGGTGCAGGGATGGGCACCGGGGAGCTGTTTTTT
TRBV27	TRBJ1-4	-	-	CASSLLSDKEKLFF	TGTGCCAGCAGTTTACTATCCGACAAGGAAAAACTGTTTTTT
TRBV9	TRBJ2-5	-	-	CASSVDHRVETQYF	TGTGCCAGCAGCGTAGATCACAGGGTGGAGACCCAGTACTTC
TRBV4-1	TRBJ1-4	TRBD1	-	CASSQTPDRGPTNEKLFF	TGCGCCAGCAGCCAAACTCCGGACAGGGGGCCTACTAATGAAAAACTGTTTTTT
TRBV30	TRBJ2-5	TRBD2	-	CAWDWGGETQYF	TGTGCCTGGGATTGGGGGGGAGAGACCCAGTACTTC